This TCR beta chain was found in a study of Tregs in tolerant kidney transplant recipients. Germline V gene data show CDR1 as SGHRS and CDR2 as YFSETQ. The V gene lost 0 bases and the J gene lost 5 bases, with 8 bases spanning the gap. The CDR3 length is 13 residues. Only in-frame clones appear in the TCRdb table, and some are missing; sequencing was by immunoSEQ multiplex PCR. The sample lists some 240,000 clones, more than 65% seen once, with around 0.61% in the top ten. The gene calls are TRBV5-1 and TRBJ2-5; the D call may be TRBD1 or TRBD2 (5 bases each). The specimen was CD4+ T cells from blood. This receptor was taken from a human donor in good health. The CDR3, as DNA: TGCGCCAGCAGCTTGGAGGGACGGGAGACCCAGTACTTC. This gives the protein CASSLEGRETQYF.